These 9 T cell receptor beta chains originate from one sample sequenced in a study of T cells after yellow fever vaccination (dated by TCRdb to the late 2010s). The library was obtained by 5' RACE. Sequencing used an Illumina NovaSeq 6000. Clones were called with MiXCR by TCRdb after fastp trimmed the public reads at Q25, and only in-frame beta chains were retained. A single entry per CDR3 protein holds the most common genes and DNA from its merged rows. The sample table holds 150,000 or so distinct CDR3 sequences, of which approximately 9.7% were seen once. Roughly a third of the sample belongs to the ten largest clones. In light of the paper, this sample's treatment or condition label describes: live attenuated yellow fever vaccine strain. This material consisted of CD8+ T cells sorted from PBMCs, taken 45 days after the yellow fever booster vaccination. These TCRs come from a man between 18 and 35 years old who received the YFV17D yellow fever vaccine.

The chain couples TRBV5-1 to TRBJ1-2, with D perhaps matching TRBD1 (5 bases). CDR1 and CDR2 from the germline V gene are SGHRS and YFSETQ. CDR3 length equals 14 residues. Between the trimmed V and J ends, which lost 2 bases and 6 bases, there was a span of 14 bases. CDR3 residues: CASSLGDRGDGYTF. CDR3 DNA sequence: TGCGCCAGCAGCTTAGGTGACCGAGGGGATGGCTACACCTTC. The full variable domain, with the rest looked up from reference TRBV5-1 and TRBJ1-2, is KAGVTQTPRYLIKTRGQQVTLSCSPISGHRSVSWYQQTPGQGLQFLFEYFSETQRNKGNFPGRFSGRQFSNSRSEMNVSTLELGDSALYLCASSLGDRGDGYTFGSGTRLTVV.

This rearrangement joins TRBV27 to TRBJ2-7; 9 nucleotides line up with TRBD2. Unmatched junction bases numbered 3, after V lost 8 bases and J lost 4 bases. This CDR3 is 12 amino acids long. CDR1 and CDR2 from the germline V gene are MNHEY and SMNVEV (reference sequence). This CDR3 reads CASGTSFYEQYF. The CDR3 DNA is TGTGCCAGCGGGACTAGCTTTTACGAGCAGTACTTC.

The chain is built from TRBV12-3 or TRBV12-4 and TRBJ2-7; D gene unclear. This CDR3 spans 12 amino acids. The V end was cut by 8 bases, the J end by 6 bases, with 14 bases between. The DNA for the CDR3 is TGTGCCAGCGCTCCCGCGTTTGTCGAGCAGTACTTC. Its translation is CASAPAFVEQYF.

The chain joins TRBV30 to TRBJ1-1; TRBD1 is a possible D gene (5 bases). The V gene's germline CDR1 is GTSNPN and CDR2 SVGIG (reference sequence). V lost 4 bases, J lost 1 base, and 7 bases lay in between. This CDR3 contains 12 residues. The CDR3 DNA reads TGTGCCTGGACGAGGGGGAACACTGAAGCTTTCTTT. This translates into CAWTRGNTEAFF.

This chain uses TRBV6-5 with TRBJ2-7, with 13 positions matching TRBD2. V was pared by 5 bases and J by 7 bases, with 23 bases of the junction left unmatched. Germline V gives CDR1 MNHEY, CDR2 SVGAGI. This CDR3 comprises 20 residues. The CDR3 sequence: CASSTSGTSGALSLRGEQYF. The CDR3 DNA sequence: TGTGCCAGCAGTACATCCGGGACTAGCGGGGCCCTCTCTCTCCGGGGGGAGCAGTACTTC.

The table lists this clonotype with many counts. The chain recombines TRBV10-3 with TRBJ2-2, with TRBD1 identical over 7 bases. The CDR3 has 14 residues. The V and J ends lost 6 bases and 0 bases, in that order; junction bases with no gene match: 1. CDR1 and CDR2 from the germline V gene are ENHRY and SYGVKD. The CDR3 here is CAIRDRSNTGELFF. In DNA, the CDR3 is TGTGCCATCAGGGACAGGTCGAACACCGGGGAGCTGTTTTTT.

This chain uses TRBV9 with TRBJ2-5, with TRBD2 matching 15 bases. Germline values: CDR1 SGDLS, CDR2 YYNGEE. The V segment lost 4 bases and the J segment 5 bases; nucleotides outside the gene matches: 6. The CDR3 runs 16 residues. The DNA of the CDR3 is TGTGCCAGCAGCCCTGGACTAGCGGGGGGGCTGGAGACCCAGTACTTC. It codes for CASSPGLAGGLETQYF.

The chain recombines TRBV14 with TRBJ2-1, with D possibly matching TRBD2 (5 bases). CDR1 is SGHDN, CDR2 FVKESK, per germline. Trimming took off 6 bases at V and 10 bases at J, with 16 bases between the two ends. CDR3 size: 13 residues. The CDR3, as DNA: TGTGCCAGCAGACTTACTAGTGATGTAGAGCAGTTCTTC. It specifies CASRLTSDVEQFF.

The chain joins TRBV11-3 to TRBJ2-5, with TRBD1 matching over 10 bases. Germline V gene sequence: CDR1 SGHNT, CDR2 YENEEA. Trimming took 4 bases from V and 3 from J; bases not matched to a gene: 8. This CDR3 is 16 amino acids long. CDR3 coding DNA: TGTGCCAGCAGCTCGGGACAGGGGTTGGTTGAAGAGACCCAGTACTTC. Its translation: CASSSGQGLVEETQYF.